A selection of T cell receptor beta chains follows, all from one sample in a study of shared clonotypes between healthy human individuals. The method was immunoSEQ multiplex PCR; TCRdb's version includes in-frame clones alone and lacks a portion of them. Of 2 million to 2.5 million clones in the sample, just over 90% are singletons; the top ten hold 0.35% to 0.45%. The specimen sequenced was naive CD4+ T cells from PBMCs. The receptors here all came from a man between 18 and 35 years old in good health. Some clones in this sample may be carry-over from other donors' samples. The CDR3 runs from the conserved cysteine through the conserved F or W. Each record gives: V gene, clone size, J gene, D gene, CDR3 protein, CDR3 DNA. D genes are given only for firm matches. Clone size is not always given. Where it is, it says once, few, many or a class for expanded clones.

V: TRBV7-6
size: .
J: TRBJ2-7
D: .
CDR3: CASSLGLGAYEQYF
DNA: TGTGCCAGCAGCTTAGGGCTGGGTGCCTACGAGCAGTACTTC

V: TRBV30
size: few
J: TRBJ1-1
D: .
CDR3: CARQPTRTVPNTEAFF
DNA: TGTGCCCGGCAACCAACAAGGACAGTTCCGAACACTGAAGCTTTCTTT

V: TRBV28
size: .
J: TRBJ1-1
D: TRBD1
CDR3: CASSSLGQGALTEAFF
DNA: TGTGCCAGCAGTTCGCTGGGACAGGGGGCGCTCACTGAAGCTTTCTTT

V: TRBV2
size: .
J: TRBJ2-1
D: TRBD2
CDR3: CASSVPSGYNEQFF
DNA: TGTGCCAGCAGTGTACCTAGCGGATACAATGAGCAGTTCTTC

V: TRBV5-1
size: .
J: TRBJ2-7
D: TRBD2
CDR3: CASSLLAGNYEQYF
DNA: TGCGCCAGCAGCTTGCTAGCGGGTAACTACGAGCAGTACTTC

V: TRBV15
size: .
J: TRBJ1-2
D: .
CDR3: CATSRTAVYGYTF
DNA: TGTGCCACCAGCAGGACAGCGGTCTATGGCTACACCTTC

V: TRBV28
size: .
J: TRBJ2-7
D: .
CDR3: CASSFSGRSSYEQYF
DNA: TGTGCCAGCAGTTTTAGCGGTCGGAGCTCCTACGAGCAGTACTTC

V: TRBV28
size: .
J: TRBJ1-5
D: TRBD1
CDR3: CASSTGQGHQPQHF
DNA: TGTGCCAGCAGTACCGGACAGGGACACCAGCCCCAGCATTTT

V: TRBV7-2
size: .
J: TRBJ2-7
D: TRBD2
CDR3: CASSLAGGRSYEQYF
DNA: TGTGCCAGCAGCTTGGCGGGAGGCCGCTCCTACGAGCAGTACTTC

V: TRBV19
size: .
J: TRBJ1-2
D: TRBD1
CDR3: CASSIQGTGAHGYTF
DNA: TGTGCCAGTAGTATTCAGGGGACAGGGGCTCATGGCTACACCTTC

V: TRBV11-3
size: .
J: TRBJ2-1
D: .
CDR3: CASSSSEDYNEQFF
DNA: TGTGCCAGCAGCTCCAGTGAGGACTACAATGAGCAGTTCTTC

V: TRBV2
size: .
J: TRBJ1-3
D: TRBD1
CDR3: CASQGQGFSGNTIYF
DNA: TGTGCCAGCCAGGGACAGGGATTCTCTGGAAACACCATATATTTT

V: TRBV5-4
size: .
J: TRBJ1-4
D: .
CDR3: CASSLATTNEKLFF
DNA: TGTGCCAGCAGCTTGGCGACAACTAATGAAAAACTGTTTTTT

V: TRBV4-2
size: .
J: TRBJ2-7
D: .
CDR3: CASNLDGGSYEQYF
DNA: TGTGCCAGCAACCTAGACGGGGGCTCCTACGAGCAGTACTTC

V: TRBV7-8
size: .
J: TRBJ1-2
D: TRBD1
CDR3: CASSFPSLRDSGTQANYGYTF
DNA: TGTGCCAGCAGCTTCCCTAGTCTCCGGGACAGCGGAACCCAAGCTAACTATGGCTACACCTTC

V: TRBV10-3
size: .
J: TRBJ1-5
D: .
CDR3: CAISGGSGQPQHF
DNA: TGTGCCATCAGTGGAGGGTCGGGTCAGCCCCAGCATTTT

V: TRBV28
size: .
J: TRBJ1-2
D: .
CDR3: CASRRGTHWKGYTF
DNA: TGTGCCAGCAGACGCGGGACCCACTGGAAGGGCTACACCTTC

V: TRBV19
size: .
J: TRBJ1-2
D: TRBD1
CDR3: CASSIVQGARGKDGYTF
DNA: TGTGCCAGTAGTATAGTTCAGGGGGCGCGAGGGAAGGATGGCTACACCTTC

V: TRBV27
size: .
J: TRBJ2-1
D: TRBD2
CDR3: CASSSAGTRNEQFF
DNA: TGTGCCAGCAGTTCCGCCGGGACTAGAAATGAGCAGTTCTTC

V: TRBV19
size: .
J: TRBJ1-3
D: TRBD1
CDR3: CASSVQGSGNTIYF
DNA: TGTGCCAGTAGCGTACAGGGGTCTGGAAACACCATATATTTT

V: TRBV2
size: few
J: TRBJ2-1
D: .
CDR3: CASSQQREQFF
DNA: TGTGCCAGCAGTCAACAGCGGGAGCAGTTCTTC

V: TRBV5-1
size: .
J: TRBJ2-7
D: TRBD1
CDR3: CASSRRDSSYEQYF
DNA: TGCGCCAGCAGCCGACGGGACAGCTCCTACGAGCAGTACTTC

V: TRBV7-9
size: .
J: TRBJ1-5
D: .
CDR3: CASSKSGGLQPQHF
DNA: TGTGCCAGCAGCAAAAGTGGGGGGCTGCAGCCCCAGCATTTT

V: TRBV7-9
size: .
J: TRBJ1-4
D: TRBD1
CDR3: CASSPGQGNEKLFF
DNA: TGTGCCAGCAGCCCGGGACAGGGAAATGAAAAACTGTTTTTT

V: TRBV9
size: .
J: TRBJ2-7
D: .
CDR3: CASSGGVASANEQYF
DNA: TGTGCCAGCAGCGGGGGGGTGGCCTCGGCAAACGAGCAGTACTTC

V: TRBV2
size: .
J: TRBJ2-1
D: .
CDR3: CASSEGYQGFYNEQFF
DNA: TGTGCCAGCAGTGAAGGGTACCAAGGCTTCTACAATGAGCAGTTCTTC

V: TRBV7-2
size: once
J: TRBJ2-2
D: TRBD2
CDR3: CASSPEAGTNTGELFF
DNA: TGTGCCAGCAGCCCCGAAGCGGGGACGAACACCGGGGAGCTGTTTTTT

V: TRBV5-6
size: once
J: TRBJ1-2
D: TRBD1
CDR3: CASSRGQVAPPNYGYTF
DNA: TGTGCCAGCAGCCGGGGACAGGTCGCGCCTCCTAACTATGGCTACACCTTC

V: TRBV7-3
size: .
J: TRBJ2-1
D: .
CDR3: CASSLTFFPYNEQFF
DNA: TGTGCCAGCAGCTTAACCTTCTTCCCATACAATGAGCAGTTCTTC

V: TRBV5-1
size: .
J: TRBJ2-7
D: .
CDR3: CASSSSYYRTNTYEQYF
DNA: TGCGCCAGCAGCTCAAGTTACTACAGGACCAACACCTACGAGCAGTACTTC

V: TRBV6-1
size: once
J: TRBJ2-7
D: .
CDR3: CASSRGPVKQYF
DNA: TGTGCCAGCAGCCGGGGCCCGGTGAAGCAGTACTTC

V: TRBV18
size: few
J: TRBJ1-2
D: .
CDR3: CASSPIISGTTNYGYTF
DNA: TGTGCCAGCTCACCCATCATATCCGGGACGACTAACTATGGCTACACCTTC

V: TRBV2
size: .
J: TRBJ2-3
D: .
CDR3: CASSELETQYF
DNA: TGTGCCAGCAGTGAGCTAGAAACGCAGTATTTT

V: TRBV5-1
size: once
J: TRBJ2-2
D: .
CDR3: CASSLSSSPGELFF
DNA: TGCGCCAGCAGCTTGTCTTCTAGTCCCGGGGAGCTGTTTTTT

V: TRBV7-9
size: .
J: TRBJ2-1
D: .
CDR3: CASSFFPFGEQFF
DNA: TGTGCCAGCAGCTTTTTTCCCTTCGGGGAGCAGTTCTTC

V: TRBV7-9
size: .
J: TRBJ2-4
D: .
CDR3: CASSRVGISGNIQYF
DNA: TGTGCCAGCAGCCGAGTCGGGATATCGGGGAACATTCAGTACTTC

V: TRBV29-1
size: .
J: TRBJ2-5
D: TRBD1
CDR3: CSGTGSETQYF
DNA: TGCAGCGGGACAGGGTCGGAGACCCAGTACTTC

V: TRBV11-2
size: .
J: TRBJ2-1
D: TRBD1
CDR3: CASSPGTDYNEQFF
DNA: TGTGCCAGCAGCCCCGGGACAGACTACAATGAGCAGTTCTTC

V: TRBV5-1
size: .
J: TRBJ2-7
D: .
CDR3: CASSPQSGNEQYF
DNA: TGCGCCAGCAGCCCTCAGTCGGGGAACGAGCAGTACTTC

V: TRBV25-1
size: .
J: TRBJ1-2
D: TRBD1
CDR3: CASEEQGPRGYTF
DNA: TGTGCCAGCGAGGAACAGGGGCCGAGGGGCTACACCTTC

V: TRBV9
size: .
J: TRBJ2-1
D: TRBD2
CDR3: CASSVVAGSYNEQFF
DNA: TGTGCCAGCAGCGTAGTAGCGGGGTCCTACAATGAGCAGTTCTTC

V: TRBV2
size: .
J: TRBJ2-1
D: .
CDR3: CASSRDVYNEQFF
DNA: TGTGCCAGCAGCCGGGACGTCTACAATGAGCAGTTCTTC

V: TRBV7-8
size: .
J: TRBJ2-7
D: .
CDR3: CASSPALKQYF
DNA: TGTGCCAGCAGCCCAGCCCTCAAGCAGTACTTC